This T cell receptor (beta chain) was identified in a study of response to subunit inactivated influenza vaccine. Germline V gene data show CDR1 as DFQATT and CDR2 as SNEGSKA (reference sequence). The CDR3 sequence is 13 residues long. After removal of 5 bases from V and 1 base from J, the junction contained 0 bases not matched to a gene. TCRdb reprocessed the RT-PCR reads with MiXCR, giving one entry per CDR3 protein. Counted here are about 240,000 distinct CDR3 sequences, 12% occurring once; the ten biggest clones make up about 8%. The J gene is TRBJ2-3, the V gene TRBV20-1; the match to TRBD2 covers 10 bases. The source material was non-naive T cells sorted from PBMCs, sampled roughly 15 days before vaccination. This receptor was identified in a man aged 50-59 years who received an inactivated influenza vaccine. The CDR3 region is CSAGLAGTDTQYF. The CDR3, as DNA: TGCAGTGCTGGACTAGCGGGCACAGATACGCAGTATTTT.